Listed below are T cell receptor beta chains from one sample, sequenced in a study of siplizumab effects on memory and regulatory T cells. Some clones are missing from TCRdb's copy, which holds only in-frame ones; the method was immunoSEQ multiplex PCR. The sample yields tens of thousands of clones, approximately 89% seen once. Sequenced: Tregs sorted from blood. The receptor set was obtained from a human donor in good health. CDR3s include the opening cysteine and the closing phenylalanine or tryptophan. D genes are given only for firm matches. Clone size, where shown, is once, few, many, or a class for clones that have expanded.

j_call,clone_size,d_call,v_call,cdr3_aa,cdr3_nt
TRBJ2-5,-,-,TRBV5-4,CASSRPGPQETQYF,TGTGCCAGCAGCCGTCCGGGCCCACAAGAGACCCAGTACTTC
TRBJ1-1,-,-,TRBV7-9,CASSYTRSAWENTEAFF,TGTGCCAGCAGCTATACGAGGAGCGCCTGGGAGAACACTGAAGCTTTCTTT
TRBJ2-1,-,-,TRBV15,CAIGGSSYNEQFF,TGTGCCATCGGAGGGAGCTCCTACAATGAGCAGTTCTTC
TRBJ1-1,few,TRBD1,TRBV11-3,CASSLAGGTNTEAFF,TGTGCCAGCAGCTTGGCAGGGGGAACGAACACTGAAGCTTTCTTT
TRBJ1-5,-,-,TRBV19,CASSIGNQPQHF,TGTGCCAGTAGTATAGGCAATCAGCCCCAGCATTTT
TRBJ2-3,-,-,TRBV18,CASSPRQGSTDTQYF,TGTGCCAGCTCACCGAGGCAGGGTAGCACAGATACGCAGTATTTT
TRBJ1-5,-,TRBD1,TRBV7-2,CASSSGTGFYQPQHF,TGTGCCAGCAGTTCCGGGACAGGCTTCTATCAGCCCCAGCATTTT
TRBJ2-1,-,-,TRBV9,CASSVGPLWDSYNEQFF,TGTGCCAGCAGCGTAGGACCTCTCTGGGACTCCTACAATGAGCAGTTCTTC
TRBJ2-1,-,TRBD2,TRBV6-1,CASSDPGLAGAWQFF,TGTGCCAGCAGTGACCCCGGACTAGCGGGAGCGTGGCAGTTCTTC
TRBJ2-3,-,-,TRBV9,CASSVGGMGGPDTQYF,TGTGCCAGCAGCGTGGGAGGGATGGGGGGCCCAGATACGCAGTATTTT
TRBJ2-5,-,TRBD2,TRBV7-9,CASSLDGLAGVSQYF,TGTGCCAGCAGCTTAGACGGGCTAGCGGGAGTCAGCCAGTACTTC
TRBJ2-7,-,TRBD1,TRBV19,CASSRDRYFYEQYF,TGTGCCAGTAGCCGGGACAGGTACTTTTACGAGCAGTACTTC
TRBJ2-2,once,-,TRBV21-1,CASSKRGSGSFTGELFF,TGTGCCAGCAGCAAACGAGGTAGCGGGAGTTTCACCGGGGAGCTGTTTTTT
TRBJ2-5,-,TRBD1,TRBV5-1,CASSLVVTGEETQYF,TGCGCCAGCAGCTTGGTGGTGACAGGGGAAGAGACCCAGTACTTC
TRBJ2-3,-,-,TRBV7-3,CASSLTHRPGSPDTQYF,TGTGCCAGCAGCTTAACTCACAGGCCGGGATCCCCAGATACGCAGTATTTT
TRBJ2-1,-,-,TRBV7-9,CASSRTRDNEQFF,TGTGCCAGCAGCCGGACGAGGGACAATGAGCAGTTCTTC
TRBJ2-1,-,TRBD2,TRBV5-1,CASSLVAGGRLASNEQFF,TGCGCCAGCAGCTTGGTCGCAGGCGGGAGGCTGGCTTCCAATGAGCAGTTCTTC
TRBJ2-7,-,TRBD2,TRBV5-1,CASSLVVLAGNYEQYF,TGCGCCAGCAGCTTGGTTGTGCTAGCGGGGAACTACGAGCAGTACTTC
TRBJ1-2,-,TRBD1,TRBV6-5,CASRGQLNYGYTF,TGTGCCAGCAGGGGACAGCTTAACTATGGCTACACCTTC
TRBJ2-3,-,TRBD1,TRBV7-3,CASSLNQGAYTDTQYF,TGTGCCAGCAGCTTAAATCAGGGGGCCTACACAGATACGCAGTATTTT
TRBJ1-1,-,TRBD1,TRBV5-1,CASSLYRGNTEAFF,TGCGCCAGCAGCTTATACAGGGGGAACACTGAAGCTTTCTTT
TRBJ2-5,-,-,TRBV19,CASSIPRRGGTQYF,TGTGCCAGTAGTATCCCCCGCCGGGGAGGGACCCAGTACTTC
TRBJ1-1,few,-,TRBV10-3,CAIRGGGSEAFF,TGTGCCATCAGGGGAGGGGGGTCTGAAGCTTTCTTT
TRBJ2-5,-,TRBD2,TRBV2,CASSRGLAGGEETQYF,TGTGCCAGCAGTCGAGGACTAGCGGGAGGTGAGGAGACCCAGTACTTC
TRBJ2-3,-,-,TRBV28,CASSLWPTDTQYF,TGTGCCAGCAGTTTATGGCCCACAGATACGCAGTATTTT
TRBJ1-1,-,-,TRBV6-5,CASSTRQLTEAFF,TGTGCCAGCAGTACCAGACAGTTGACTGAAGCTTTCTTT
TRBJ2-2,once,-,TRBV7-6,CASTPGLSTNTGELFF,TGTGCCAGCACCCCAGGCCTGTCCACTAACACCGGGGAGCTGTTTTTT
TRBJ2-3,-,-,TRBV9,CASSVGGVVDTQYF,TGTGCCAGCAGCGTAGGCGGCGTGGTAGATACGCAGTATTTT
TRBJ1-2,-,-,TRBV10-3,CAISESKGVSNYGYTF,TGTGCCATCAGTGAGTCTAAGGGGGTCTCTAACTATGGCTACACCTTC
TRBJ1-1,few,-,TRBV20-1,CSAEKTGSAFF,TGCAGTGCTGAGAAGACAGGCTCAGCTTTCTTT